Below, 22 T cell receptor beta chains from the same sample are listed, as sequenced in a study of blood T cells in healthy people across ages. A sample-barcoded 5' primer and a J-beta primer mix were used in a second PCR of roughly 6 to 11 cycles. Each CDR3 protein is one row after TCRdb ran MiXCR on the 5' RACE reads. The sample has around 800,000 distinct CDR3 sequences, under 30% seen once. The sample also formed part of further work on T cells of mothers and their children.

Sequencing was carried out using blood. These TCRs come from a boy between 10 and 17 years old in good health.

This clonotype was seen only a few times. V and J are TRBV5-5 and TRBJ1-4; D remains unclear. CDR1 and CDR2 (germline): SGHKS, YYEKEE (reference sequence). V was pared by 5 bases and J by 3 bases, with 14 bases between. The CDR3 extends over 15 amino acids. The CDR3 nucleotides are TGTGCCAGCAGTTCGTCGGGAGTGGCTAATGAAAAACTGTTTTTT. Protein product: CASSSSGVANEKLFF.

The J gene is TRBJ1-4, the V gene TRBV9; D is unresolved. The length of the CDR3 is 14 residues. V lost 4 bases, J lost 4 bases, and 11 bases lay in between. The germline gives CDR1 SGDLS, CDR2 YYNGEE. The chain's CDR3 is CASSPRVHNEKLFF. The CDR3 bases are TGTGCCAGCAGCCCCCGGGTTCATAATGAAAAACTGTTTTTT.

J is TRBJ2-1 and V is TRBV20-1; no clear D gene. Trimming removed 2 bases at V and 8 bases at J, with 7 bases between. This CDR3 comprises 11 residues. Per germline, CDR1 DFQATT and CDR2 SNEGSKA (reference sequence). The CDR3 DNA is TGCAGTGCTAGAAGGCTCTATGAGCAGTTCTTC. The encoded protein is CSARRLYEQFF.

The chain couples TRBV2 to TRBJ2-1; TRBD2 matches 9 bases. The CDR3 consists of 16 residues. The germline CDR1 and CDR2 sequences are SNHLY and FYNNEI. V shed 4 bases, J shed 0 bases, and the junction held 4 bases outside the gene matches. The CDR3 DNA sequence: TGTGCCAGCAGTGGTTGGCGGGGGGGCTCCTACAATGAGCAGTTCTTC. This sequence encodes CASSGWRGGSYNEQFF.

J is TRBJ2-7 and V is TRBV20-1, with 7 bases lining up with TRBD1. The germline gives CDR1 DFQATT, CDR2 SNEGSKA (reference sequence). The V gene end was trimmed by 5 bases and the J gene end by 5 bases; junction bases not matched to a gene: 24. The CDR3 runs to 18 residues. The chain's CDR3 is CSAFPESIQGWALNEQYF. CDR3 nucleotides: TGCAGTGCTTTTCCCGAGTCCATACAGGGGTGGGCCCTTAACGAGCAGTACTTC.

This clonotype was counted between two and nine times. The chain recombines TRBV29-1 with TRBJ2-5, with D perhaps TRBD1 or TRBD2 (5 bases each). The CDR3 spans 12 residues. CDR1 SQVTM and CDR2 ANQGSEA come from the germline V gene. Trimming removed 3 bases at V and 11 bases at J, with 16 bases between. CDR3 bases: TGCAGCGTTGACTCAGGGACGAGGGAGCAGTACTTC. Its translation: CSVDSGTREQYF. The entire variable domain, with the rest obtained from reference TRBV29-1 and TRBJ2-5, is as follows: SAVISQKPSRDICQRGTSLTIQCQVDSQVTMMFWYRQQPGQSLTLIATANQGSEATYESGFVIDKFPISRPNLTFSTLTVSNMSPEDSSIYLCSVDSGTREQYFGPGTRLLVL.

V and J are TRBV7-9 and TRBJ2-2; no reliable D call. This CDR3 region has 18 residues. V was clipped by 4 bases and J by 4 bases, with 22 bases between them. Germline CDR1 and CDR2: SEHNR and FQNEAQ (reference sequence). The CDR3: CASSSRSGPLGSTGELFF. As DNA, the CDR3 is TGTGCCAGCAGCTCAAGGAGTGGACCCCTCGGAAGCACCGGGGAGCTGTTTTTT.

This clonotype has a handful of counts. The chain carries TRBV15 and TRBJ2-1; D gene unclear. The J call is in doubt because the DNA end fits TRBJ2-7 better. In germline, CDR1 is LNHNV, CDR2 YYDKDF (reference sequence). This CDR3 has 15 residues. The CDR3 loop is CATSRDSVRIHEQYF. For the CDR3, the DNA is TGTGCCACCAGCAGAGATTCGGTGAGGATCCACGAGCAGTACTTC.

The rearrangement joins TRBV6-5 to TRBJ1-3; no definite D call. The CDR3 spans 16 residues. Trimming took 0 bases from V and 0 from J, leaving 9 bases between them. Germline CDR1 and CDR2: MNHEY and SVGAGI. CDR3 sequence reads: CASSYSTGSSGNTIYF. The CDR3 DNA is TGTGCCAGCAGTTACTCGACGGGGAGCTCTGGAAACACCATATATTTT.

In nucleotides, the CDR3 is TGTGCCAGCAGCTCCTGGGACAGAAACACTGAAGCTTTCTTT. Its protein is CASSSWDRNTEAFF. The chain links TRBV7-9 to TRBJ1-1; 7 bases map to TRBD1. The CDR3 is 14 amino acids. V lost 4 bases and J lost 2; bases outside the gene matches: 4. Germline V gene sequence: CDR1 SEHNR, CDR2 FQNEAQ (reference sequence).

This clonotype turned up a few times. The chain links TRBV29-1 to TRBJ2-5; the D gene is possibly TRBD1 (5 bases). CDR1 and CDR2 from the germline V gene are SQVTM and ANQGSEA. This CDR3 spans 15 amino acids. Trimming removed 3 bases at V and 5 bases at J, with 19 bases between. This CDR3 is CSVEKGLGALETQYF. The CDR3 bases are TGCAGCGTTGAGAAGGGGCTAGGGGCATTGGAGACCCAGTACTTC.

There are a few counts of this clonotype. The chain combines TRBV28 with TRBJ1-4, with TRBD1 as a possible D gene (5 bases). This CDR3 has 17 residues. In germline, CDR1 is MDHEN, CDR2 SYDVKM. With 6 bases removed from V and 3 bases from J, the gap between germline ends came to 20 bases. CDR3 protein: CASSIGGGRSANEKLFF. The DNA for the CDR3 is TGTGCCAGCAGCATAGGTGGGGGACGTAGTGCTAATGAAAAACTGTTTTTT.

This rearrangement joins TRBV5-1 to TRBJ2-1, with no clear D. Trimming removed 1 base from V and 5 bases from J, with 10 bases in between. The CDR3 is made up of 14 amino acids. The V gene's germline CDR1 is SGHRS and CDR2 YFSETQ. CDR3 nucleotide sequence: TGCGCCAGCAGCTTGAACGGGCCTAACAATGAGCAGTTCTTC. It is translated as CASSLNGPNNEQFF.

This clonotype came up a few times. The chain links TRBV20-1 to TRBJ1-4; TRBD1 is a possible D gene (6 bases). Between the trimmed V and J ends, which lost 1 base and 6 bases, there was a span of 12 bases. Germline CDR1 DFQATT, CDR2 SNEGSKA (reference sequence). This CDR3 is 14 amino acids long. DNA of the CDR3: TGCAGTGCTAGAGCTAGGGGGAAGGATGAAAAACTGTTTTTT. Translated, it gives CSARARGKDEKLFF.

This clonotype was seen more than once but under ten times. The chain carries TRBV2 and TRBJ1-3; D gene uncertain. V was shortened by 4 bases and J by 1 base, with 8 bases between the two germline ends. Germline loops: CDR1 SNHLY, CDR2 FYNNEI. The CDR3 contains 14 residues. The CDR3 protein is CASSVRPSGNTIYF. For the CDR3, the DNA is TGTGCCAGCAGTGTTCGGCCTTCTGGAAACACCATATATTTT.

This clonotype was seen a few times. V is TRBV9 and J is TRBJ2-7, with D perhaps TRBD2 (6 bases). This CDR3 has 15 amino acids. V lost 4 bases and J 2 bases, leaving 16 bases between the germline ends. Germline V lookup: CDR1 SGDLS, CDR2 YYNGEE. The CDR3 DNA is TGTGCCAGCAGCACTGCGGCGGGGACGACCTACGAGCAGTACTTC. This encodes CASSTAAGTTYEQYF. The variable domain in full, with the rest retrieved from reference TRBV9 and TRBJ2-7, is DSGVTQTPKHLITATGQRVTLRCSPRSGDLSVYWYQQSLDQGLQFLIQYYNGEERAKGNILERFSAQQFPDLHSELNLSSLELGDSALYFCASSTAAGTTYEQYFGPGTRLTVT.

The chain carries TRBV12-3 or TRBV12-4 and TRBJ2-5, with 9 positions matching TRBD2. The V gene end was trimmed by 6 bases and the J gene end by 11 bases; junction bases not matched to a gene: 10. This CDR3 comprises 13 residues. DNA for the CDR3: TGTGCCAGCAGCCCCGGGACTAGCAGAGAGCAGTACTTC. This encodes CASSPGTSREQYF.

This clonotype was seen a handful of times. V gene TRBV6-4 combines with J gene TRBJ2-2; the match to TRBD2 covers 8 bases. Germline V CDR1 and CDR2: MRHNA, SNTAGT. V shed 3 bases, J shed 6 bases, and the junction held 6 bases outside the gene matches. This CDR3 is built from 15 residues. Written as DNA, the CDR3 is TGTGCCAGCAGTGAAGAACCCGGGGGGGCCGGGGAGCTGTTTTTT. This translates into CASSEEPGGAGELFF.

V gene TRBV29-1 combines with J gene TRBJ2-1; D not resolved. This CDR3 has 13 residues. The germline gives CDR1 SQVTM, CDR2 ANQGSEA. The V end was cut by 5 bases, the J end by 0 bases, with 8 bases between. CDR3 residues: CSVSTYSYNEQFF. DNA of the CDR3: TGCAGCGTTAGCACTTACTCCTACAATGAGCAGTTCTTC.

The chain combines TRBV12-3 or TRBV12-4 with TRBJ2-7, with 8 bases identical to TRBD1. The J call may be faulty, since TRBJ2-5 better matches the DNA end. This CDR3 contains 14 residues. CDR3 amino acids: CASSLDRGDETQYF. The CDR3 nucleotides are TGTGCCAGCAGTTTAGACAGGGGGGACGAGACCCAGTACTTC.

V gene TRBV6-2 or TRBV6-3 combines with J gene TRBJ1-3; 7 bases align to TRBD1. There are 17 residues in the CDR3. Germline CDR1 reads MNHEY; CDR2 reads SVGEGT. Trimming removed 2 bases from V and 0 bases from J; junction bases left unmatched: 7. This CDR3 is CASSYGPQGTSGNTIYF. DNA of the CDR3: TGTGCCAGCAGTTACGGGCCACAGGGGACCTCTGGAAACACCATATATTTT.

This clonotype was observed a handful of times. The V and J genes are TRBV20-1 and TRBJ2-7; D may match TRBD1 or TRBD2 (5 bases each). V was pared by 3 bases and J by 2 bases, with 11 bases between. The CDR3 consists of 13 residues. Germline-derived CDR1 and CDR2 are DFQATT and SNEGSKA (reference sequence). CDR3 residues: CSASRGYPYEQYF. CDR3 sequence (DNA): TGCAGTGCTAGCCGGGGCTACCCCTACGAGCAGTACTTC.